These 23 T cell receptor beta chains share one sample of origin, sequenced in a study of beta chain features in type 1 diabetes. Study-wide results and caveats: In every one of the four CD4+ subsets, TCRB CDR3s were moderately but significantly shorter in Type 1 diabetes patients.

Expressed TCRB transcripts were sequenced because the entire RNA isolate underwent reverse transcription. The method was immunoSEQ multiplex PCR; TCRdb's version includes in-frame clones alone and lacks a portion of them. Of a few hundred thousand clones in the sample, about a fifth were seen once. Their target antigens are unknown. Material: naive CD4+ T cells from blood. The receptors derive from a woman aged 40-49 years with type 1 diabetes.

This clone appeared a few times. The rearrangement links TRBV28 to TRBJ2-6, with a tentative D call TRBD1 (6 bases). Trimming shortened V by 7 bases and J by 0 bases, and 13 bases separated the two germline ends. This CDR3 is 16 amino acids long. Germline CDR1 MDHEN, CDR2 SYDVKM. The CDR3 nucleotides are TGTGCCAGCACCTTAGGACAGCGCTCTGGGGCCAACGTCCTGACTTTC. This translates into CASTLGQRSGANVLTF.

The chain links TRBV7-9 to TRBJ2-1; 12 bases match TRBD2. CDR1 and CDR2 from the germline V gene are SEHNR and FQNEAQ (reference sequence). The CDR3 is 16 amino acids. V was pared by 6 bases and J by 1 base, with 4 bases of the junction left unmatched. CDR3 protein: CASRSTSGGSYNEQFF. The CDR3 region has the DNA TGTGCCAGCAGATCGACTAGCGGGGGATCCTACAATGAGCAGTTCTTC. Based on the CDR3 plus reference TRBV7-9 and TRBJ2-1, the full variable domain is DTGVSQNPRHKITKRGQNVTFRCDPISEHNRLYWYRQTLGQGPEFLTYFQNEAQLEKSRLLSDRFSAERPKGSFSTLEIQRTEQGDSAMYLCASRSTSGGSYNEQFFGPGTRLTVL.

This clone was recorded a few times. The J gene is TRBJ2-7, the V gene TRBV7-8; D is perhaps TRBD2 (6 bases). CDR1 and CDR2 (germline): SGHVS, FQNEAQ. V lost 2 bases and J 6 bases, leaving 11 bases between the germline ends. The CDR3 covers 13 residues. CDR3 residues: CASSLSGWGEQYF. The CDR3 bases are TGTGCCAGCAGCTTAAGCGGGTGGGGCGAGCAGTACTTC.

The gene calls are TRBV6-5 and TRBJ1-1, with D uncertain. The CDR3 contains 11 residues. Germline loops: CDR1 MNHEY, CDR2 SVGAGI. Trimming cost V 5 bases and J 8 bases, with 9 bases left between them. CDR3 region: CASSLEFEAFF. The CDR3 DNA reads TGTGCCAGCAGTCTAGAATTCGAAGCTTTCTTT.

J is TRBJ2-7 and V is TRBV6-5; D perhaps matches TRBD1 (7 bases). The germline V gene encodes CDR1 MNHEY and CDR2 SVGAGI. The CDR3 spans 15 residues. V was pared by 6 bases and J by 2 bases, with 17 bases between. CDR3 protein: CASRGGTVRPYEQYF. CDR3 nucleotides: TGTGCCAGCAGAGGGGGGACAGTCCGACCCTACGAGCAGTACTTC.

CDR3 sequence (DNA): TGTGCCAGCAGTGAAGGGACAGGCCCCTACAATGAGCAGTTCTTC. Translated: CASSEGTGPYNEQFF. The chain is built from TRBV2 and TRBJ2-1; 7 nucleotides line up with TRBD1. Germline assignment: CDR1 SNHLY and CDR2 FYNNEI. The CDR3 spans 15 residues. V lost 1 base, J lost 2 bases, and 2 bases stayed unmatched.

The chain's CDR3 is CASSQVELADTQYF. CDR3 coding DNA: TGCGCCAGCAGCCAAGTGGAGCTGGCAGATACGCAGTATTTT. The V and J genes are TRBV4-3 and TRBJ2-3; D is ambiguous. Germline V gene data show CDR1 as LGHNA and CDR2 as YSLEER. This CDR3 is built from 14 residues. V was cut by 1 base and J by 4 bases, with 9 bases left in between.

This sequence joins TRBV28 and TRBJ2-4; D gene unclear. The V and J ends lost 6 bases and 6 bases respectively, with 15 bases between them. The CDR3 sequence is 14 residues long. CDR1 and CDR2 from the germline V gene are MDHEN and SYDVKM. CDR3 sequence: CASRPHDTVNIQYF. The CDR3 DNA follows: TGTGCCAGCAGACCACACGACACTGTAAACATTCAGTACTTC.

This sequence joins TRBV6-5 and TRBJ2-5; 7 bases match TRBD2. Trimming took 6 bases from V and 5 from J; bases not matched to a gene: 9. Germline V gene lookup returns CDR1 MNHEY and CDR2 SVGAGI. This CDR3 spans 14 amino acids. The CDR3 loop reads CASRNPGGRETQYF. The CDR3 DNA reads as TGTGCCAGCAGAAACCCGGGGGGACGGGAGACCCAGTACTTC.

The DNA of the CDR3 is TGTGCCAGCAGCGTATATGCGGCCCCCTCCTACGAGCAGTACTTC. Amino acids: CASSVYAAPSYEQYF. The chain combines TRBV9 with TRBJ2-7; D is unresolved. Germline V gene sequence: CDR1 SGDLS, CDR2 YYNGEE. The CDR3 contains 15 residues. V was trimmed by 1 base and J by 0 bases, leaving 11 bases between them. The variable domain in full, completed from reference TRBV9 and TRBJ2-7, reads DSGVTQTPKHLITATGQRVTLRCSPRSGDLSVYWYQQSLDQGLQFLIQYYNGEERAKGNILERFSAQQFPDLHSELNLSSLELGDSALYFCASSVYAAPSYEQYFGPGTRLTVT.

The DNA for the CDR3 is TGTGCCAGCAGTTACTCGCTTGGAGGCCAAGAGACCCAGTACTTC. The encoded protein is CASSYSLGGQETQYF. V and J are TRBV6-5 and TRBJ2-5; D is perhaps TRBD2 (5 bases). Trimming left V 0 bases short and J 1 base short, with 9 bases between. CDR3 size: 15 residues. CDR1 and CDR2 (germline): MNHEY, SVGAGI.

This clone was observed a few times. The DNA of the CDR3 is TGTGCCAGCAGGCGCGGACAGGGCCTGTATGGCTACACCTTC. The encoded protein is CASRRGQGLYGYTF. The chain uses TRBV2 and TRBJ1-2; 8 bases are a match to TRBD1. With V trimmed by 6 bases and J by 5 bases, 8 bases remained unmatched. The CDR3 covers 14 residues. CDR1 and CDR2 (germline): SNHLY, FYNNEI.

The gene calls are TRBV18 and TRBJ2-3; 8 bases align to TRBD1. V was clipped by 4 bases and J by 5 bases; unmatched bases: 5. CDR1 is KGHSH, CDR2 LQKENI, per germline. The CDR3 sequence is 14 residues long. In DNA form, the CDR3 reads TGTGCCAGCTCACGTCAGGGGGCTGGAGATACGCAGTATTTT. Its protein product is CASSRQGAGDTQYF. The full variable domain, in which reference TRBV18 and TRBJ2-3 provide the parts outside the CDR3, is NAGVMQNPRHLVRRRGQEARLRCSPMKGHSHVYWYRQLPEEGLKFMVYLQKENIIDESGMPKERFSAEFPKEGPSILRIQQVVRGDSAAYFCASSRQGAGDTQYFGPGTRLTVL.

In this sample, this clone turned up once. The chain recombines TRBV7-3 with TRBJ1-1; a weak D match, TRBD1 (5 bases). Per germline, CDR1 SGHTA and CDR2 FQGTGA. The CDR3 runs 13 residues. The V gene lost 6 bases and the J gene lost 4 bases, with 12 bases spanning the gap. The DNA for the CDR3 is TGTGCCAGCAGTACAGGAGTAGGCACTGAAGCTTTCTTT. Protein: CASSTGVGTEAFF.

In this sample, this clone turned up a few times. The V and J genes are TRBV7-9 and TRBJ2-3; D is possibly TRBD2 (5 bases). V was shortened by 0 bases and J by 1 base, with 11 bases between the two germline ends. The CDR3 totals 16 residues. Germline CDR1 is SEHNR and CDR2 is FQNEAQ (reference sequence). CDR3 in DNA: TGTGCCAGCAGCTTAGCGGTTGGGCGGGGCACAGATACGCAGTATTTT. Its protein is CASSLAVGRGTDTQYF.

The gene calls are TRBV4-3 and TRBJ1-2; TRBD1 agrees at 8 bases. The CDR3 is 15 amino acids. Unmatched junction bases numbered 5, after V lost 1 base and J lost 4 bases. Per germline, CDR1 LGHNA and CDR2 YSLEER. CDR3 residues: CASSQGAGGLYGYTF. The CDR3 nucleotides read TGCGCCAGCAGCCAAGGGGCAGGGGGCCTCTATGGCTACACCTTC.

The chain employs TRBV25-1 and TRBJ2-2; 8 bases fit TRBD1. Germline CDR1 MGHDK, CDR2 SYGVNS. V lost 8 bases and J lost 1; bases outside the gene matches: 3. The CDR3 spans 14 residues. The CDR3 coding sequence is TGTGCCAGCCTGGGACAGGAGAACACCGGGGAGCTGTTTTTT. Translation gives CASLGQENTGELFF.

This clone has only a few counts. V gene TRBV29-1 combines with J gene TRBJ1-2; a weak D match, TRBD1 (6 bases). The V gene's germline CDR1 is SQVTM and CDR2 ANQGSEA. Between the trimmed V and J ends, which lost 6 bases and 6 bases, there was a span of 14 bases. The CDR3 is 12 amino acids. The chain's CDR3 is CSVSTGDHGYTF. The CDR3 DNA reads TGCAGCGTCTCGACAGGAGACCATGGCTACACCTTC.

This rearrangement joins TRBV6-5 to TRBJ2-7; TRBD2 aligns across 7 bases. The length of the CDR3 is 15 residues. The germline CDR1 and CDR2 sequences are MNHEY and SVGAGI. V shed 4 bases, J shed 7 bases, and the junction held 13 bases outside the gene matches. The CDR3 bases are TGTGCCAGCAGTTCGGGGGGAGTCGGGTGGGGAGAGCAGTACTTC. Protein sequence: CASSSGGVGWGEQYF.

The rearrangement uses TRBV29-1 and TRBJ1-1; D unresolved. Germline assignment: CDR1 SQVTM and CDR2 ANQGSEA. The CDR3 totals 14 residues. V lost 6 bases, J lost 3 bases, and 17 bases lay in between. CDR3 sequence: CSVGIRISDTEAFF. The CDR3 nucleotides are TGCAGCGTAGGAATCAGGATCTCGGACACTGAAGCTTTCTTT.

This clone was seen a handful of times. V is TRBV7-9 and J is TRBJ2-5; D is perhaps TRBD2 (6 bases). CDR1 and CDR2 from the germline V gene are SEHNR and FQNEAQ (reference sequence). The CDR3 contains 14 residues. With 11 bases removed from V and 5 bases from J, the gap between germline ends came to 21 bases. The DNA for the CDR3 is TGTGCCGTTACGTCGGGGGTCCGCGGGGAGACCCAGTACTTC. This gives the protein CAVTSGVRGETQYF. The full variable domain, its missing parts supplied by reference TRBV7-9 and TRBJ2-5, is DTGVSQNPRHKITKRGQNVTFRCDPISEHNRLYWYRQTLGQGPEFLTYFQNEAQLEKSRLLSDRFSAERPKGSFSTLEIQRTEQGDSAMYLCAVTSGVRGETQYFGPGTRLLVL.

This clone has more than one count but fewer than ten. The chain carries TRBV7-9 and TRBJ2-1; the match to TRBD2 covers 9 bases. CDR3 length: 16 residues. CDR1 and CDR2 from the germline V gene are SEHNR and FQNEAQ (reference sequence). J gave up 9 bases and V 5 bases, and 14 bases lay outside the gene matches. The CDR3 here is CASSPAGLAGVGEQFF. The CDR3 DNA is TGTGCCAGCAGCCCAGCGGGATTAGCGGGGGTTGGTGAGCAGTTCTTC.

V is TRBV25-1 and J is TRBJ2-2, with 9 positions matching TRBD1. V was pared by 8 bases and J by 6 bases, with 7 bases of the junction left unmatched. The CDR3 consists of 14 residues. CDR1 MGHDK and CDR2 SYGVNS come from the germline V gene. The CDR3 loop is CASWPGQGAGELFF. CDR3 nucleotide sequence: TGTGCCAGCTGGCCGGGACAGGGTGCCGGGGAGCTGTTTTTT.